The 8 T cell receptor beta chains below were found in one sample sequenced in a study of T cell repertoires in cytomegalovirus infection (dated by TCRdb to the late 2010s). TCRdb shows the sequencer as Illumina HiSeq 1500. Through fastp at Q25 and MiXCR, TCRdb rebuilt clones from the public reads, retaining in-frame beta chains. Here each entry gathers all rows of one CDR3 protein and keeps the most common genes and DNA. The sample yields under 200,000 distinct CDR3 sequences; about a sixth were counted once. The ten largest clones take up 18% of the sample. Sequencing was done on a sample of CD8+ T cells from PBMCs. Receptor source: a human donor in good health (CMV status not recorded). Some clones in this sample may be carry-over from other donors' samples.

There are a few counts of this clonotype. The gene calls are TRBV6-5 and TRBJ2-2; perhaps TRBD1 as D (5 bases). Per the germline V gene, CDR1 is MNHEY and CDR2 is SVGAGI. The V gene lost 1 base and the J gene lost 6 bases, with 12 bases spanning the gap. CDR3 size: 15 residues. CDR3 in amino acids: CASSYYKGFAGELFF. DNA for the CDR3: TGTGCCAGCAGTTACTATAAGGGGTTCGCCGGGGAGCTGTTTTTT.

The genes are TRBV7-9 and TRBJ1-1; possibly TRBD1 for D (6 bases). Per germline, CDR1 SEHNR and CDR2 FQNEAQ (reference sequence). This CDR3 spans 16 amino acids. With 6 bases removed from V and 3 bases from J, the gap between germline ends came to 20 bases. CDR3 in DNA: TGTGCCAGCAGTACCCAGAAAAACAGGGACGACACTGAAGCTTTCTTT. Protein product: CASSTQKNRDDTEAFF.

In regard to this clonotype: A much larger clone differs by one base, so this may be a read error. The rearrangement joins TRBV7-9 to TRBJ2-1; D unclear. This CDR3 has 14 amino acids. From germline, CDR1 is SEHNR and CDR2 FQNEAQ (reference sequence). Trimming removed 3 bases at V and 5 bases at J, with 11 bases between. The CDR3 reads CASSFELGNNEQFF. CDR3 nucleotide sequence: TGTGCCAGCAGCTTCGAACTGGGAAACAATGAGCAGTTCTTC.

In this sample, this clonotype turned up a few times. The genes are TRBV6-5 and TRBJ1-2; TRBD1 is a possible D gene (6 bases). V was cut by 11 bases and J by 2 bases, with 15 bases left in between. Germline V gene sequence: CDR1 MNHEY, CDR2 SVGAGI. This CDR3 spans 13 amino acids. The CDR3 DNA follows: TGTGCCGCTGGGAGGGGGTTGAACTATGGCTACACCTTC. As protein: CAAGRGLNYGYTF.

This chain links TRBV28 with TRBJ2-7; the D is unclear. The V gene's germline CDR1 is MDHEN and CDR2 SYDVKM. Trimming shortened V by 4 bases and J by 0 bases, and 16 bases separated the two germline ends. This CDR3 comprises 16 residues. CDR3 nucleotide sequence: TGTGCCAGCAGTTCCCGACCCTCCGAGAGCTCCTACGAGCAGTACTTC. It is translated as CASSSRPSESSYEQYF.

The V call is TRBV7-2, the J call TRBJ1-1; D is ambiguous. CDR1 is SGHTA and CDR2 is FQGNSA in the germline V gene. Trimming shortened V by 2 bases and J by 3 bases, and 7 bases separated the two germline ends. The CDR3 contains 13 residues. The CDR3 here is CASSLLWDTEAFF. CDR3 nucleotides: TGTGCCAGCAGCTTACTATGGGACACTGAAGCTTTCTTT.

This clonotype was found many times. This chain links TRBV28 with TRBJ2-1; 8 bases fit TRBD2. Per germline, CDR1 MDHEN and CDR2 SYDVKM. The CDR3 is made up of 14 amino acids. J gave up 3 bases and V 7 bases, and 5 bases lay outside the gene matches. In DNA form, the CDR3 reads TGTGCCAGCACACTAGCGGATATCTACAATGAGCAGTTCTTC. Translating gives CASTLADIYNEQFF. Full variable domain (remainder filled in from reference TRBV28 and TRBJ2-1): DVKVTQSSRYLVKRTGEKVFLECVQDMDHENMFWYRQDPGLGLRLIYFSYDVKMKEKGDIPEGYSVSREKKERFSLILESASTNQTSMYLCASTLADIYNEQFFGPGTRLTVL.

CDR3 amino acids: CASSLGRELRGETQYF. The CDR3 nucleotides are TGTGCCAGCAGCTTAGGGCGGGAACTCAGGGGGGAGACCCAGTACTTC. This chain connects TRBV7-2 to TRBJ2-5; D perhaps matches TRBD1 (7 bases). Germline CDR1 and CDR2: SGHTA and FQGNSA. The CDR3 is 16 amino acids. The V gene lost 1 base and the J gene lost 5 bases, with 17 bases spanning the gap.